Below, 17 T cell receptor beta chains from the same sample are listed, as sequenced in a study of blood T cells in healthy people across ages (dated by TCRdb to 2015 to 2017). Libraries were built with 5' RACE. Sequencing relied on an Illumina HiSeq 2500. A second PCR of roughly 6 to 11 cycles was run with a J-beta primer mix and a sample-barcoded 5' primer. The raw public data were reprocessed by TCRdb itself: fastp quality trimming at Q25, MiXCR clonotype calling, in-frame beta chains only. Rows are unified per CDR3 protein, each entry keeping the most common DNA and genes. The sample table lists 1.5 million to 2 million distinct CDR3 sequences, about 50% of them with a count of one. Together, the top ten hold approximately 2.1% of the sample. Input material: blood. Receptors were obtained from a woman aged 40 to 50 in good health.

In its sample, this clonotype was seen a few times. The CDR3 bases are TGTGCCAGCAGCTTACTAGGACAGGCAAATTCACCCCTCCACTTT. Translated, it gives CASSLLGQANSPLHF. The rearrangement links TRBV7-9 to TRBJ1-6; 7 bases agree with TRBD1. V shed 2 bases, J shed 7 bases, and the junction held 5 bases outside the gene matches. The germline gives CDR1 SEHNR, CDR2 FQNEAQ (reference sequence). CDR3 length equals 15 residues.

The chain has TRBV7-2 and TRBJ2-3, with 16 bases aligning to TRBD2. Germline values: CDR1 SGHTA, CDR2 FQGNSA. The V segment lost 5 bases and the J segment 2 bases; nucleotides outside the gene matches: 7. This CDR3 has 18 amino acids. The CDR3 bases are TGTGCCAGCAGCGACGGGACTAGCGGGGGGGGATACACAGATACGCAGTATTTT. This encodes CASSDGTSGGGYTDTQYF.

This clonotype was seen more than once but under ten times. The DNA for the CDR3 is TGTGCCAGCAAGGGGGCAGGGGAAGAGACCCAGTACTTC. It encodes CASKGAGEETQYF. The V call is TRBV6-5, the J call TRBJ2-5; 7 bases are shared with TRBD1. CDR1 MNHEY and CDR2 SVGAGI come from the germline V gene. The CDR3 is 13 amino acids. J gave up 3 bases and V 7 bases, and 5 bases lay outside the gene matches.

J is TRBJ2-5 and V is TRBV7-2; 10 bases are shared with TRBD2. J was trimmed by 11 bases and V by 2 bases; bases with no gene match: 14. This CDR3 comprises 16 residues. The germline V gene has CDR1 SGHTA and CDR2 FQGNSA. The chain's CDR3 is CASSLNAAGGYNEQYF. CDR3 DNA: TGTGCCAGCAGCTTAAACGCAGCGGGGGGGTACAATGAGCAGTACTTC.

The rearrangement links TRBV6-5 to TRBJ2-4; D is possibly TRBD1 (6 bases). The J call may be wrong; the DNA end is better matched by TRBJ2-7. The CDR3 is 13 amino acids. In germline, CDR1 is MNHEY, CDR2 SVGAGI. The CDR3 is CASTGAVAYEQYF. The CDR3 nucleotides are TGTGCCAGCACAGGGGCCGTCGCCTACGAGCAGTACTTC.

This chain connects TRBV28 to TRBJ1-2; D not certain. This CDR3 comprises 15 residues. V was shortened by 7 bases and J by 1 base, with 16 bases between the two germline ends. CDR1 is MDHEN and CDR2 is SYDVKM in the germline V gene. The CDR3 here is CASTPWTRINYGYTF. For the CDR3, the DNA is TGTGCCAGCACCCCTTGGACTCGGATTAACTATGGCTACACCTTC.

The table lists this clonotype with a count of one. The CDR3 protein is CSARERINGNQPQHF. The CDR3 bases are TGCAGTGCTAGAGAAAGGATAAACGGCAATCAGCCCCAGCATTTT. The chain links TRBV20-1 to TRBJ1-5; D unresolved. The CDR3 loop spans 15 amino acids. Germline values: CDR1 DFQATT, CDR2 SNEGSKA (reference sequence). The V end was cut by 0 bases, the J end by 2 bases, with 11 bases between.

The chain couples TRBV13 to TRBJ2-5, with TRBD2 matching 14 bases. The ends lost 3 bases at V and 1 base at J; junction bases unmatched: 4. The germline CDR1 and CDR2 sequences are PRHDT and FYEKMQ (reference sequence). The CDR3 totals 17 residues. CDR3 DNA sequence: TGTGCCAGCAGCTTCCTGACTAGCGGGGGGGTCCAAGAGACCCAGTACTTC. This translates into CASSFLTSGGVQETQYF.

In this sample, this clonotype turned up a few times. The chain's CDR3 is CASSLASGFQETQYF. CDR3 coding DNA: TGTGCCAGCAGTTTAGCGTCCGGTTTCCAAGAGACCCAGTACTTC. The rearrangement joins TRBV28 to TRBJ2-5, with no clear D. CDR3 length equals 15 residues. Germline V CDR1 and CDR2: MDHEN, SYDVKM. Trimming pared 2 bases from V and 1 base from J, leaving 11 bases between.

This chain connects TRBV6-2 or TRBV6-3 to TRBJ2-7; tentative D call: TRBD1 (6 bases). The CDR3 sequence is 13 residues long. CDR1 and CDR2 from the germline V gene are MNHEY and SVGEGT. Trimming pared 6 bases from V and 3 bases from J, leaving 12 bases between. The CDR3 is CASSNTGNYEQYF. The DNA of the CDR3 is TGTGCCAGCAGCAACACAGGGAACTACGAGCAGTACTTC.

The CDR3 DNA follows: TGTGCCACCAGCAGAGCGGTTTCAGGGGGCTACGAGCAGTACTTC. Translating it yields CATSRAVSGGYEQYF. The rearrangement uses TRBV15 and TRBJ2-4; 7 positions match TRBD1. The J call may be wrong; the DNA end is better matched by TRBJ2-7. The CDR3 sequence is 15 residues long. The germline V gene encodes CDR1 LNHNV and CDR2 YYDKDF (reference sequence).

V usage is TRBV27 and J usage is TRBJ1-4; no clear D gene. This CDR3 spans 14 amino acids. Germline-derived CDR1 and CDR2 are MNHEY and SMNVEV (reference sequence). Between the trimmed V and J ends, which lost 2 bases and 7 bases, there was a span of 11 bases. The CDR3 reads CASSLRVSGEKLFF. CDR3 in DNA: TGTGCCAGCAGTTTAAGGGTATCGGGTGAAAAACTGTTTTTT.

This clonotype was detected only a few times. CDR3 loop: CASSSPRGNADTQYF. CDR3 coding DNA: TGTGCCAGCAGTTCCCCCAGGGGTAATGCAGATACGCAGTATTTT. The chain joins TRBV28 to TRBJ2-3, with D maybe TRBD1 (6 bases). V shed 4 bases and J shed 4 bases, with 15 bases lying between them. Germline loops: CDR1 MDHEN, CDR2 SYDVKM. This CDR3 is built from 15 residues.

For the CDR3, the DNA is TGCAGTGCTTCTCGGGGCGCTGCGGGGTGGACAGATACGCAGTATTTT. Residues: CSASRGAAGWTDTQYF. The chain carries TRBV20-1 and TRBJ2-3, with a possible D match to TRBD2 (6 bases). Germline-derived CDR1 and CDR2 are DFQATT and SNEGSKA (reference sequence). Trimming pared 5 bases from V and 3 bases from J, leaving 21 bases between. The CDR3 spans 16 residues.

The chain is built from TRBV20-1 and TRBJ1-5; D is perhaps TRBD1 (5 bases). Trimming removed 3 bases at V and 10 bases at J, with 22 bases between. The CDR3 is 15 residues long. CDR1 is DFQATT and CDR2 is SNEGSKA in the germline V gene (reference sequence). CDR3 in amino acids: CSASQGSHALCPQHF. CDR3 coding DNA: TGCAGTGCTAGTCAGGGCAGCCATGCCCTGTGTCCCCAGCATTTT.

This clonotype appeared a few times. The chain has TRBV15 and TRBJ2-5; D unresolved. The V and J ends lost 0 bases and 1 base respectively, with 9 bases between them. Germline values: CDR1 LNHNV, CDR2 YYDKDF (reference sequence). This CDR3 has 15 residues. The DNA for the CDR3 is TGTGCCACCAGCAGAGATTCAGCACTCCAAGAGACCCAGTACTTC. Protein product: CATSRDSALQETQYF.

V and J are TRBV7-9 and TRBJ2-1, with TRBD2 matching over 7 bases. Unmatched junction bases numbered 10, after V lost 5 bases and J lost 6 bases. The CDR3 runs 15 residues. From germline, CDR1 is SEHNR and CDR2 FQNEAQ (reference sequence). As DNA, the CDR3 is TGTGCCAGCAGCCTCGGTGGGGGGGTTACCAATGAGCAGTTCTTC. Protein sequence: CASSLGGGVTNEQFF.